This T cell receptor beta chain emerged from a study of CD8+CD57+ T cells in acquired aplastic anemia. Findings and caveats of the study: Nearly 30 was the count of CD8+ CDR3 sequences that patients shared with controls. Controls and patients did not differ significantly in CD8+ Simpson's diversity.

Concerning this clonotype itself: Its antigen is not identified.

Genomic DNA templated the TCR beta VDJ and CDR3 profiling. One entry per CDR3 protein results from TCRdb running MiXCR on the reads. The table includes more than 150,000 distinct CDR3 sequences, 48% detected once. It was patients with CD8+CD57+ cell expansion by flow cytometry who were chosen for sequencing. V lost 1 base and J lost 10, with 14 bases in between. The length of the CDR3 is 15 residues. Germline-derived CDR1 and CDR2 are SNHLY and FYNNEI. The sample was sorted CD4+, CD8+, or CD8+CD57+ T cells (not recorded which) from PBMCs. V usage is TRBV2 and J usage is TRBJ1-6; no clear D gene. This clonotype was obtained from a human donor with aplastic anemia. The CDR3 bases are TGTGCCAGCAGTGAAGAAGGGTTTACAAGATCACCCCTCCACTTT. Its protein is CASSEEGFTRSPLHF. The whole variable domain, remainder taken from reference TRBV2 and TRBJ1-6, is EPEVTQTPSHQVTQMGQEVILRCVPISNHLYFYWYRQILGQKVEFLVSFYNNEISEKSEIFDDQFSVERPDGSNFTLKIRSTKLEDSAMYFCASSEEGFTRSPLHFGNGTRLTVT.